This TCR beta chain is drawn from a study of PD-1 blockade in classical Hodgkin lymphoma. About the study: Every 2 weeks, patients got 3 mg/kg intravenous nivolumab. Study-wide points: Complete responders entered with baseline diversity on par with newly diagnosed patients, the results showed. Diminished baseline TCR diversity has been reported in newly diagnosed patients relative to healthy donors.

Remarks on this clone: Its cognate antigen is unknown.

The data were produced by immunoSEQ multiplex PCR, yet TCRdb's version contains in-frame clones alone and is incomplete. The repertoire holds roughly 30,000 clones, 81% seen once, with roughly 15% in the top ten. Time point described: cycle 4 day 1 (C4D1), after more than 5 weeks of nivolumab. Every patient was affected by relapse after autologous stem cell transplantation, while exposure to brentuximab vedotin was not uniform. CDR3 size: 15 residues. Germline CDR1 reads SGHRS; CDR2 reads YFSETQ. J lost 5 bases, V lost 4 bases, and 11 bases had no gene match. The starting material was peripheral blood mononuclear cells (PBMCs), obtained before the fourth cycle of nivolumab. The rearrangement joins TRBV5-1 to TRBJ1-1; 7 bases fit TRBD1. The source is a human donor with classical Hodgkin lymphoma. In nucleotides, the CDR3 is TGCGCCAGCAGCCTACGACAGGGCAGGGGTACTGAAGCTTTCTTT. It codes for CASSLRQGRGTEAFF.